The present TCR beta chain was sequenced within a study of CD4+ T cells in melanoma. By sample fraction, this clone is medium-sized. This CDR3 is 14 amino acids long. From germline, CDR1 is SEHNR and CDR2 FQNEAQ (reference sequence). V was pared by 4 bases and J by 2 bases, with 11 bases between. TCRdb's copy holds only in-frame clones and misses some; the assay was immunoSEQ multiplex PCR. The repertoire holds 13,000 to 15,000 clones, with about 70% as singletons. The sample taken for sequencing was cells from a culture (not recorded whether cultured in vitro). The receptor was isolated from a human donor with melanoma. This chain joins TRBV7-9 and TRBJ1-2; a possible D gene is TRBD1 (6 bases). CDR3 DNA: TGTGCCAGCAGCTCTACAGGGACCAACTATGGCTACACCTTC. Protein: CASSSTGTNYGYTF.